The subject of this entry is one TCR beta chain. Its antigen is unknown. No much larger clone exists at a distance of one base, and base qualities are not known. The data originate from a study of cytomegalovirus exposure and HLA in healthy donors (dated by TCRdb to the late 2010s). About the investigation overall: According to an earlier analysis of 587 of the donors, roughly 180 million T cells yielded 95 million to 140 million unique TCR beta sequences and more than 250 Gb of sequence data. An early release covering roughly 580 HLA-typed donors comprised about 290 gigabases of sequencing data and around 85 million unique TCR sequences. Among the roughly 400 genotyped donors, roughly 80% belonged to the genetic ancestry cluster associated with self-reported Caucasian donors. The study aimed to test whether cataloging public T cell receptors could reveal signatures of past pathogen exposure. Using immunosequencing, the study profiled T cell repertoires from fewer than 700 subjects and related those repertoires to cytomegalovirus serostatus. Along with the approximately 700-subject first cohort, a separate validation cohort of roughly 110 different subjects was used. The study combined high-throughput TCR immunosequencing, statistical association of individual TCRs with disease status, and machine learning to predict cytomegalovirus infection status. A later analysis re-analyzed previously published TCR beta repertoires from hundreds of donors and added high-resolution HLA genotyping to study TCR occurrence patterns. The later analysis used no new phenotypic data to find candidate immune exposures, relying instead on TCR beta sequences and their occurrence across donors. In an earlier analysis of 587 of the donors, high-throughput TCR beta sequencing was used to judge whether each TCR beta V gene segment behaved as functional or pseudogenic. Donor age, sex, ethnicity and CMV serostatus were compiled alongside the repertoire data. Genome-wide SNP genotypes for about 60% of the 666 donors were used in a later genetic analysis, which treated that subset as a discovery cohort. Every repertoire in the discovery cohort had been generated on one and the same sequencing platform. Both class I and class II loci were covered by HLA typing, at four-digit resolution. Typing coverage differed by locus: A, B, C, DRB1 and DQB1 were typed in roughly 620-630 donors, DQA1 in 500 to 550, DPA1 in over 600, and DPB1 in 400 to 490. Four or five DR-DQ haplotypes were handled as single units for association and clustering, since linkage in the cohort was strong. Among 350 to 400 genotyped donors of the cohort, an average of around 240,000 unique TCR beta nucleotide sequences were sequenced per donor, 15% to 20% of them non-productive.

In total, approximately 690 healthy bone marrow donors made up the cohort. At the time of sampling, all cohort members were nominally healthy, though unrecorded immune exposures were likely present. The donor tested CMV seronegative, placing the donor among the roughly 340 seronegative members of the cohort. A peripheral blood sample was provided by each donor, and peripheral blood mononuclear cells were used for TCR beta sequencing. Genomic DNA extraction from the blood cell samples was performed with the Qiagen DNeasy Blood Extraction Kit. The research as a whole found: A further reported finding was that TCR beta sequences accurately predicted the HLA-A and HLA-B alleles for most subjects in the first cohort. According to the authors, the approach could potentially be generalized to other disease states and immunological phenotypes. Sequencing depth was assumed to be roughly uniform across donors in the presence/absence analyses, though that assumption may not hold. Most TCR sequences were seen in very few donors, while some public TCRs were found in many individuals. Only TCR beta chains were sequenced in this cohort, and the absence of alpha or paired-chain data limited detectable features. According to a later analysis, most CMV-associated TCR beta chains appeared to be HLA-restricted, and the HLA associations seemed to be driven largely by CMV exposure. A group of highly shared sequence variants was considered likely to be a technical artifact of the sequencing pipeline. In a later analysis, HLA-associated TCR beta chains were found to be more clonally expanded and to have lower generation probabilities than equally common non-associated chains. In vitro tests confirmed that a few of the cytomegalovirus-associated TCR beta chains recognize cytomegalovirus antigens. CMV serostatus was the only immune exposure information available for the cohort. In a later genetic analysis, fewer N-insertions in productive TCRs were reported among donors in an Asian-associated ancestry cluster than the roughly 700-donor mean. In a later analysis, TCR association rates were found to vary across HLA loci, with the most associated TCRs seen for DRB1 alleles and the fewest for HLA-C alleles. In an earlier analysis of some 500 of the donors, most TCR beta V segments appeared in productive rearrangements about 90% or about 30% of the time, broadly matching IMGT annotations. A later analysis associated 16,951 TCR beta sequences with specific HLA alleles at a false discovery rate of 0.05. The classifier was reported to diagnose cytomegalovirus status with high specificity and sensitivity in both the original and validation cohorts. The study gave a list of 150 to 200 TCR beta chains associated with cytomegalovirus. In a later genetic analysis, a missense DCLRE1C variant was associated with V-gene and J-gene trimming of TCR beta chains, and the association was replicated in an independent cohort. According to a later analysis, parvovirus B19, influenza, CMV and Epstein-Barr virus appeared linked to several top co-occurrence clusters. Correlated functional status among segregating V segments might reflect linkage disequilibrium, but an unknown experimental factor could not be ruled out. When HLA alleles, especially DR and DQ, strongly co-occurred, TCR associations were difficult to assign to individual alleles. Because HLA typing was missing for some donors at each locus, association tests included only the typed subset. Because counts were too low, seventeen rarely observed V segments, including chromosome 9 orphons, were excluded from the earlier analysis of several hundred of the donors.

Library preparation was by the immunoSEQ multiplex PCR assay. For the multiplex PCR, a mixture combining 60 forward primers for TCR Vbeta segments and 13 reverse primers for TCR Jbeta segments was used. The CDR3 region of rearranged TCR beta genes was amplified from genomic DNA by a multiplex PCR assay. The amplified TCR beta libraries were sequenced on the Illumina HiSeq System as 87-base-pair reads. As for the authors' bioinformatics: A later analysis tallied around 82 million unique TCR beta chains across the 666 repertoires, and around 9.9 million of those chains were shared by two or more donors. To remove PCR and sequencing errors, raw reads were error-corrected and collapsed into unique sequences using a nearest-neighbor algorithm that merged closely related sequences. Alignment of CDR3 sequences to IMGT reference sequences was used to assign V, D and J gene segments. Each retained sequence needed at least a six-nucleotide match to both a V gene segment and a J gene segment. Rearrangements were classified as productive when the CDR3 lacked stop codons and remained in frame with V and J, and all other rearrangements were classified as non-productive. CDR3 was defined by IMGT convention, running from the second conserved V-encoded cysteine to the conserved J-encoded phenylalanine. The earlier analysis of 550 to 650 of the donors excluded any sequence lacking an unambiguous match to a single V gene segment. In an earlier analysis of approximately 610 of the donors, V segments were called functional above 56.7% productive rearrangements and were called segregating when the between-donor standard deviation exceeded 5%. A statistical classification framework was built to diagnose cytomegalovirus status from the catalog of TCR beta chain sequences. V and J gene assignment, in a later analysis, came from comparing TCR nucleotide sequences with IMGT/GENE-DB human TR gene sequences. The TCRdist pipeline was used in a later analysis to assign CDR3 sequences and most-parsimonious VDJ recombination scenarios. In a later analysis, each TCR beta chain was defined by its CDR3 amino acid sequence together with its V-gene family, and reads without a unique V-gene family were excluded. As a way to deal with suspected cross-contamination and a sequencing artifact, a later analysis dropped 450 to 600 nucleotide sequences that were highly shared and had low generation probability. A later analysis calculated a clonal expansion index for each public chain from normalized within-repertoire ranks of inferred template counts. In a later analysis, generation probabilities were computed using a VDJ recombination model fitted to out-of-frame rearrangements, and the results were checked against IGoR. Hypergeometric tests were used in a later analysis to score TCR-TCR, TCR-HLA and TCR-CMV co-occurrence, with a repertoire-size bias correction applied to the TCR pairs. A later analysis estimated false discovery rates by permuting HLA or CMV assignments 20 times. In a later analysis, co-occurring TCRs were grouped using DBSCAN, and TCRdist sequence similarity was added for clustering within HLA-allele-positive subsets. Repertoires with fewer than 30,000 or more than 120,000 public chains, plus five repertoires with anomalous nucleotide sharing, were excluded from co-occurrence clustering. TCRdb provides this immuneACCESS table in a form limited to in-frame rearrangements. Some clones are lacking; in checked studies, under half of them reflect an unresolved V gene, and why the rest are absent is not known. That table gives V, J and clone size, and the DNA gave D and trimming. Recorded for this sample are about 170,000 clones; 70% to 90% of them occurred a single time. Of the sample, about 2.4% falls within the top ten clones.

This TCR derives from a male donor in good health and CMV-seronegative. The sample taken for sequencing was PBMCs.

The CDR3 reads as follows: CASSLVAFSYEQYF. In nucleotides, the sequence is TGTGCCAGCAGTTTAGTGGCCTTTTCCTACGAGCAGTACTTC. The chain employs TRBV28 and TRBJ2-7; the D gene remains uncertain. The germline V gene encodes CDR1 MDHEN and CDR2 SYDVKM. Spanning cysteine to phenylalanine, the CDR3 consists of 14 amino acids. Of the read, only the CDR3 DNA is kept; its 42 bases are in frame from base 1. V lost 2 bases and J lost 1 base; the stretch between them is 9 bases long. Reference TRBV28 and TRBJ2-7 genes cover what lies past the CDR3, so the full variable domain is DVKVTQSSRYLVKRTGEKVFLECVQDMDHENMFWYRQDPGLGLRLIYFSYDVKMKEKGDIPEGYSVSREKKERFSLILESASTNQTSMYLCASSLVAFSYEQYFGPGTRLTVT.